The entry below gives a single T cell receptor (beta chain) sequence along with its context. The data were taken from a study of monozygotic twins with inflammatory bowel disease. This CDR3 spans 16 amino acids. Per germline, CDR1 LGHDT and CDR2 YNNKEL (reference sequence). Reprocessing the 5' RACE reads, TCRdb reports a single entry for every CDR3 protein and omits DNA. The listing records approximately 400,000 distinct CDR3 sequences. The TCR originated in a human donor with ulcerative colitis or Crohn's disease, or a healthy co-twin of an affected twin (not recorded which). Sequenced material: blood. This chain uses TRBV3-1 with TRBJ1-1. The CDR3 loop reads CASSQGPSRVNTEAFF.